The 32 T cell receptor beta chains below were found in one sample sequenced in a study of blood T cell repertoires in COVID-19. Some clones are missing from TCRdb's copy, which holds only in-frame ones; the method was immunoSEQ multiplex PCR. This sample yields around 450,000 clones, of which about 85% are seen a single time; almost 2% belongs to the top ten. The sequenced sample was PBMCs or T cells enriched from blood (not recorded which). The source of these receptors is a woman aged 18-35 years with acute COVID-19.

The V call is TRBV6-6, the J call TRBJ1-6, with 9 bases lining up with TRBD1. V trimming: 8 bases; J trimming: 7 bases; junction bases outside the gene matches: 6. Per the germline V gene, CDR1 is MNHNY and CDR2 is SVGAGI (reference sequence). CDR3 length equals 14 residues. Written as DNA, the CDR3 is TGTGCCAGCGACTTCGGACAGGGGAATTCACCCCTCCACTTT. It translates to CASDFGQGNSPLHF.

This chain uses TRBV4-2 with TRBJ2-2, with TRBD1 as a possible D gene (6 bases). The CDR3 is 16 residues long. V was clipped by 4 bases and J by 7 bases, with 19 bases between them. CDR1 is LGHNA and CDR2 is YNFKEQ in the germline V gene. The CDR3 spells CASSRGGTGSGGELFF. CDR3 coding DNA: TGTGCCAGCAGCCGAGGCGGCACAGGGTCGGGCGGGGAGCTGTTTTTT.

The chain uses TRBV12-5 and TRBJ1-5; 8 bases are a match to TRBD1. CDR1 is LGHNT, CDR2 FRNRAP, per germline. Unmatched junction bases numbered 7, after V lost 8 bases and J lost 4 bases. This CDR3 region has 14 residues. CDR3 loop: CASRAGGHNQPQHF. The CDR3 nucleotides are TGTGCTAGTCGGGCAGGGGGCCATAATCAGCCCCAGCATTTT. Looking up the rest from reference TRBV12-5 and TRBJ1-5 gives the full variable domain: DARVTQTPRHKVTEMGQEVTMRCQPILGHNTVFWYRQTMMQGLELLAYFRNRAPLDDSGMPKDRFSAEMPDATLATLKIQPSEPRDSAVYFCASRAGGHNQPQHFGDGTRLSIL.

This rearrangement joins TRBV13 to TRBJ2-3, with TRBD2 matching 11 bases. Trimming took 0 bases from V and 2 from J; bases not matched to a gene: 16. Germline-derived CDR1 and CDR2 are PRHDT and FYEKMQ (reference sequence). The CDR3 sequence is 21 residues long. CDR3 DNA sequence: TGTGCCAGCAGCTTAGGGCGCCGACTAGCGGGGAAGGGTCGGTCCACAGATACGCAGTATTTT. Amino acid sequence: CASSLGRRLAGKGRSTDTQYF. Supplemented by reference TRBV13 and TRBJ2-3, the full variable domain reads AAGVIQSPRHLIKEKRETATLKCYPIPRHDTVYWYQQGPGQDPQFLISFYEKMQSDKGSIPDRFSAQQFSDYHSELNMSSLELGDSALYFCASSLGRRLAGKGRSTDTQYFGPGTRLTVL.

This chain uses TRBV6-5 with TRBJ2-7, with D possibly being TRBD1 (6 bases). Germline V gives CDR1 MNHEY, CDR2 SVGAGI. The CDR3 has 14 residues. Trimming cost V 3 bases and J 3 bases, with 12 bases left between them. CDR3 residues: CASSYRTDGYEQYF. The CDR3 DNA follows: TGTGCCAGCAGTTATCGGACAGACGGCTACGAGCAGTACTTC.

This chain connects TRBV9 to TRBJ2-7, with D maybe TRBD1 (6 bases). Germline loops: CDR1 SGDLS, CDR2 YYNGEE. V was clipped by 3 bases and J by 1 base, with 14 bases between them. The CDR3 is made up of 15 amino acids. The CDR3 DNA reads TGTGCCAGCAGCGCTAGGGACATTGCTTCCTACGAGCAGTACTTC. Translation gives CASSARDIASYEQYF. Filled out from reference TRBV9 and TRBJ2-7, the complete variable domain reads DSGVTQTPKHLITATGQRVTLRCSPRSGDLSVYWYQQSLDQGLQFLIQYYNGEERAKGNILERFSAQQFPDLHSELNLSSLELGDSALYFCASSARDIASYEQYFGPGTRLTVT.

The DNA of the CDR3 is TGTGCCACCCTAGACCGGGACAAATACAATGAGCAGTTCTTC. It specifies CATLDRDKYNEQFF. The chain uses TRBV19 and TRBJ2-1; D is possibly TRBD1 (6 bases). The length of the CDR3 is 14 residues. The V and J ends lost 10 bases and 4 bases respectively, with 17 bases between them. Germline CDR1 and CDR2: LNHDA and SQIVND (reference sequence).

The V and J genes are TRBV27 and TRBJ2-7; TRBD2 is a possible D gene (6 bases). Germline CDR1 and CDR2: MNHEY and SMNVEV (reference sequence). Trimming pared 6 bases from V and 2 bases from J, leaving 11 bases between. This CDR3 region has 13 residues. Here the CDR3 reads CASRPGLAYEQYF. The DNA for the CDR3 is TGTGCCAGCAGGCCGGGACTTGCCTACGAGCAGTACTTC.

The CDR3 coding sequence is TGTGCCTGGAGTTCACTAGCGGCCTACAATGAGCAGTTCTTC. This codes for CAWSSLAAYNEQFF. The J gene is TRBJ2-1, the V gene TRBV30; 8 bases are a match to TRBD2. The CDR3 extends over 14 amino acids. Germline values: CDR1 GTSNPN, CDR2 SVGIG (reference sequence). The trim removed 2 bases at V and 2 bases at J, leaving 2 bases unmatched.

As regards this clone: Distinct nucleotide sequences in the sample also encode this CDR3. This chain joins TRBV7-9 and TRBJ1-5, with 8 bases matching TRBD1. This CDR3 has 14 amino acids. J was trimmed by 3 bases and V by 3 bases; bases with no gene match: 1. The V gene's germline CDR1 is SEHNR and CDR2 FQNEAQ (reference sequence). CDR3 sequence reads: CASSLTGDNQPQHF. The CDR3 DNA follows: TGTGCCAGCAGCTTGACAGGGGACAATCAGCCCCAGCATTTT.

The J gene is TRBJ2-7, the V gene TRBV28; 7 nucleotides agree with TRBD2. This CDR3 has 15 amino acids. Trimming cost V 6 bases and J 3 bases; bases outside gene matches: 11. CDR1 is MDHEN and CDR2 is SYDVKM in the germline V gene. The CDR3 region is CASSPLGTKHYEQYF. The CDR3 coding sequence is TGTGCCAGCAGCCCTCTGGGGACTAAACACTACGAGCAGTACTTC.

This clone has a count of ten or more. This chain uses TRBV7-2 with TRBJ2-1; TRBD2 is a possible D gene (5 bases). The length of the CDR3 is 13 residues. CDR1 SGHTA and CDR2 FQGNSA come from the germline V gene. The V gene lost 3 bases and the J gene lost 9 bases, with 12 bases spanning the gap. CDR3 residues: CASSFGPGGEQFF. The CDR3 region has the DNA TGTGCCAGCAGCTTCGGACCAGGAGGTGAGCAGTTCTTC.

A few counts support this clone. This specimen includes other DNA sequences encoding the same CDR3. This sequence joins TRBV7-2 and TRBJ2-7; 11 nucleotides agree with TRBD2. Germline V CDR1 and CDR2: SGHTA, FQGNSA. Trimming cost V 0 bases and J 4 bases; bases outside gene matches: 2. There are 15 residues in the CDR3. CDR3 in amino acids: CASSLALAGGYEQYF. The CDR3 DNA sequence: TGTGCCAGCAGCTTAGCGCTAGCGGGAGGTTACGAGCAGTACTTC.

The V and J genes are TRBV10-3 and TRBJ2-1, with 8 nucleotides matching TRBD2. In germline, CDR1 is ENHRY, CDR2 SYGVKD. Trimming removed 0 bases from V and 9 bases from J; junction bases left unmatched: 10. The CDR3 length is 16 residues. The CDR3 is CAISESPGGPRVEQFF. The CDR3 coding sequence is TGTGCCATCAGTGAGTCGCCGGGGGGGCCTCGAGTTGAGCAGTTCTTC.

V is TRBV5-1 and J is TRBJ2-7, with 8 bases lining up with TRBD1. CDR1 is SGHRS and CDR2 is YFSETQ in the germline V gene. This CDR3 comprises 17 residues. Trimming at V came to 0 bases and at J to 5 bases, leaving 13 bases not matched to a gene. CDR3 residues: CASSLVPTQGARDEQYF. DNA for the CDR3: TGCGCCAGCAGCTTGGTGCCCACCCAGGGGGCGCGGGACGAGCAGTACTTC.

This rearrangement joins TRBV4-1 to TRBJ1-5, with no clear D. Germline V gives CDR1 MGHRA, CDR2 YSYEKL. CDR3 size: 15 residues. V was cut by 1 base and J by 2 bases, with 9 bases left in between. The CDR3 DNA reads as TGCGCCAGCAGCCAAGTTGACGGGGGCAATCAGCCCCAGCATTTT. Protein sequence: CASSQVDGGNQPQHF.

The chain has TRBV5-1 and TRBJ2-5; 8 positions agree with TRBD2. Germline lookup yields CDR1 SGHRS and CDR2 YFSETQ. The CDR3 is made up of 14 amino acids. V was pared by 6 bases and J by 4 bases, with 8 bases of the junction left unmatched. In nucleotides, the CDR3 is TGCGCCAGCAAGGTTAGGAGCGGGGGAGAGACCCAGTACTTC. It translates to CASKVRSGGETQYF. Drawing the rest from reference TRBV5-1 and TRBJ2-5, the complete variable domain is KAGVTQTPRYLIKTRGQQVTLSCSPISGHRSVSWYQQTPGQGLQFLFEYFSETQRNKGNFPGRFSGRQFSNSRSEMNVSTLELGDSALYLCASKVRSGGETQYFGPGTRLLVL.

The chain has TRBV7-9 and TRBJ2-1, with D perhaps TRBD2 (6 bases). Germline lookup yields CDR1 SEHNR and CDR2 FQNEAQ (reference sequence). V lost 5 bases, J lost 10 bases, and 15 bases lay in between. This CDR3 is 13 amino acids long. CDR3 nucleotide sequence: TGTGCCAGCAGCCGTTTAGAGGGGAGGGAGCAGTTCTTC. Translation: CASSRLEGREQFF.

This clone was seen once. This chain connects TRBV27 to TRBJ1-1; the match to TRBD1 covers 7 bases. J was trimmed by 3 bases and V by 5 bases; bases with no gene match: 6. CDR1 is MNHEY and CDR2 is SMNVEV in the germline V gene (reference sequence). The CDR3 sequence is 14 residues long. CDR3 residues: CASSHPDRDTEAFF. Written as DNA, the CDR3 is TGTGCCAGCAGTCACCCCGACAGGGACACTGAAGCTTTCTTT.

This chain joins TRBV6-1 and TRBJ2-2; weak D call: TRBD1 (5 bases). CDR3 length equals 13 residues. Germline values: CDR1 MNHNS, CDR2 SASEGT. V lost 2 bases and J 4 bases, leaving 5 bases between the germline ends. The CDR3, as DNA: TGTGCCAGCAGTGAACAGGGCACCGGGGAGCTGTTTTTT. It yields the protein CASSEQGTGELFF.

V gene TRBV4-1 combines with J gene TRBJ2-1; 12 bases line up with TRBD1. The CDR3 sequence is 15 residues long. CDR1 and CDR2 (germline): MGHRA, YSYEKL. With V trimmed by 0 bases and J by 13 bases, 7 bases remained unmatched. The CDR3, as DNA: TGCGCCAGCAGCCAAGAACGGGGACAGGGGGCTCCCCAGTTCTTC. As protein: CASSQERGQGAPQFF.

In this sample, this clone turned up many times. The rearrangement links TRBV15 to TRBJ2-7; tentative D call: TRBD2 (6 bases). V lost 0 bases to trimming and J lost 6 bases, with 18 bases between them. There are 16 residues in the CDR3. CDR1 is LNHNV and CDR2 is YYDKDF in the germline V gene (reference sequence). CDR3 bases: TGTGCCACCAGCAGAGATCCGGGGGATTCGGCGGGCGAGCAGTACTTC. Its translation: CATSRDPGDSAGEQYF.

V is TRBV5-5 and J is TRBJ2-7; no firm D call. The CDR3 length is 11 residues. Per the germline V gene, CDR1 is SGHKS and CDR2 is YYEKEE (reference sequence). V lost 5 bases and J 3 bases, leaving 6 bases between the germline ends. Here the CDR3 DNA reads TGTGCCAGCAGGAACAACTACGAGCAGTACTTC. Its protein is CASRNNYEQYF.

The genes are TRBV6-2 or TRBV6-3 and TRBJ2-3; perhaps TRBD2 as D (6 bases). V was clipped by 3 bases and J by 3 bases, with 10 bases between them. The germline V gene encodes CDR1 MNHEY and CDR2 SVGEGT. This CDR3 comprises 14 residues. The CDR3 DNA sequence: TGTGCCAGCAGTTATCGGGGGAAGACAGATACGCAGTATTTT. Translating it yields CASSYRGKTDTQYF.

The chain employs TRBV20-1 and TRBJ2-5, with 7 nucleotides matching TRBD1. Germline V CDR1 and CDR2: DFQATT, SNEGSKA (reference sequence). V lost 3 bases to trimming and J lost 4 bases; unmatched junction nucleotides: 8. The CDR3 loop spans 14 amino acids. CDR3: CSASSEGALETQYF. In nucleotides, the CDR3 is TGCAGTGCTAGTTCCGAGGGGGCCTTAGAGACCCAGTACTTC.

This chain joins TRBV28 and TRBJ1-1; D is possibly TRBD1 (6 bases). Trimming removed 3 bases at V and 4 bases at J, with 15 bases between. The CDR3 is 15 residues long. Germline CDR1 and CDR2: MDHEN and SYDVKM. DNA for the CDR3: TGTGCCAGCAGTTTTGGGGGCAGGGCCTTCACTGAAGCTTTCTTT. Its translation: CASSFGGRAFTEAFF.

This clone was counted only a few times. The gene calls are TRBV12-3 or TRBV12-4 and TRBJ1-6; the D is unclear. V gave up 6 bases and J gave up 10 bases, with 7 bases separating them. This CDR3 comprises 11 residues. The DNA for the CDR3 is TGTGCCAGCAGGCGCGGCTCACCCCTCCACTTT. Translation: CASRRGSPLHF.

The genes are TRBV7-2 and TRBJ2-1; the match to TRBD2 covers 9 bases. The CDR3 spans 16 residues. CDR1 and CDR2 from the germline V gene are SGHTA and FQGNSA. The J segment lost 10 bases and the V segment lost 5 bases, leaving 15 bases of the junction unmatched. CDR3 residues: CASSPYSGSSRLEQFF. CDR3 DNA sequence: TGTGCCAGCAGCCCCTATAGCGGGAGCTCGCGTCTAGAGCAGTTCTTC.

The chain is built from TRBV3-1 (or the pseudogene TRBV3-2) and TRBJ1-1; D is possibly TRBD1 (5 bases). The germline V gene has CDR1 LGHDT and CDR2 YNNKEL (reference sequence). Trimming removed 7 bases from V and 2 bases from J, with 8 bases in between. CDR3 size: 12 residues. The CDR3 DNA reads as TGTGCCAGCAAACGGACAAACACTGAAGCTTTCTTT. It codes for CASKRTNTEAFF.

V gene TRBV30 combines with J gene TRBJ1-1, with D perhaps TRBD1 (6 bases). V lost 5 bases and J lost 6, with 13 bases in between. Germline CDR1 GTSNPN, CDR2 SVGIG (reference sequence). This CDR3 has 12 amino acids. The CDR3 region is CAWGGRGPEAFF. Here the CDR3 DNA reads TGTGCCTGGGGGGGCCGTGGGCCTGAAGCTTTCTTT.

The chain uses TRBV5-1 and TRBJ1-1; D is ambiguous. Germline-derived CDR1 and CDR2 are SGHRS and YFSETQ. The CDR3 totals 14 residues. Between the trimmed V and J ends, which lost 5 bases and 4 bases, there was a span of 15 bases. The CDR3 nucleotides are TGCGCCAGCAGACTGATGTGGTCGAGCACTGAAGCTTTCTTT. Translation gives CASRLMWSSTEAFF.

Written as DNA, the CDR3 is TGCGCCAGCAGCCAAGCCGTCGTGGGAGGTTACGAGCAGTACTTC. Amino acids: CASSQAVVGGYEQYF. The chain carries TRBV4-1 and TRBJ2-7, with a weak D call TRBD2 (6 bases). The germline CDR1 and CDR2 sequences are MGHRA and YSYEKL. This CDR3 spans 15 amino acids. V was cut by 1 base and J by 4 bases, with 14 bases left in between.